The 30 T cell receptor beta chains listed next were all sequenced from one sample in a study of blood T cell repertoires in COVID-19. TCRdb's copy holds only in-frame clones and misses some; the assay was immunoSEQ multiplex PCR. The data contain about 94,000 clones, approximately 84% of them singletons. The sequencing input was peripheral blood. These receptors were collected from a man aged 60 to 69 with acute or convalescent COVID-19.

CDR3: CASSPGQSYNSPLHF. CDR3 nucleotide sequence: TGTGCCAGCAGCCCGGGACAGAGCTATAATTCACCCCTCCACTTT. The chain couples TRBV5-4 to TRBJ1-6; 7 positions agree with TRBD1. This CDR3 is 15 amino acids long. V was pared by 4 bases and J by 3 bases, with 4 bases of the junction left unmatched. In germline, CDR1 is SGHNT, CDR2 YYREEE (reference sequence).

The chain uses TRBV30 and TRBJ1-3, with 8 bases lining up with TRBD1. Germline lookup yields CDR1 GTSNPN and CDR2 SVGIG (reference sequence). The V and J ends lost 2 bases and 3 bases, in that order; junction bases with no gene match: 9. The CDR3 sequence is 16 residues long. The CDR3 spells CAWSFRPGQGGNTIYF. DNA for the CDR3: TGTGCCTGGAGTTTTCGACCCGGACAGGGTGGAAACACCATATATTTT.

The chain combines TRBV6-2 or TRBV6-3 with TRBJ1-1; D might be TRBD1 (6 bases). Germline V CDR1 and CDR2: MNHEY, SVGEGT. The CDR3 length is 14 residues. Trimming took off 5 bases at V and 0 bases at J, with 10 bases between the two ends. CDR3 amino acids: CASSRQVVNTEAFF. CDR3 sequence (DNA): TGTGCCAGCAGTCGACAGGTGGTGAACACTGAAGCTTTCTTT.

The V gene is TRBV19, the J gene TRBJ1-1, with D possibly matching TRBD1 (6 bases). The CDR3 totals 14 residues. Germline V gives CDR1 LNHDA, CDR2 SQIVND (reference sequence). Trimming took 5 bases from V and 7 from J, leaving 17 bases between them. CDR3 amino acids: CASSPSGGRGEAFF. CDR3 bases: TGTGCCAGTAGTCCTTCGGGGGGGCGCGGTGAAGCTTTCTTT.

The chain employs TRBV9 and TRBJ1-2; 7 bases map to TRBD1. Losses at the gene ends were 3 bases for V and 0 bases for J; bases not matched to a gene: 5. Germline V gives CDR1 SGDLS, CDR2 YYNGEE. The CDR3 is 15 amino acids. The CDR3 nucleotides are TGTGCCAGCAGCGCGGGACAGAACACTAACTATGGCTACACCTTC. It translates to CASSAGQNTNYGYTF. Full variable domain (outside the CDR3, taken from reference TRBV9 and TRBJ1-2): DSGVTQTPKHLITATGQRVTLRCSPRSGDLSVYWYQQSLDQGLQFLIQYYNGEERAKGNILERFSAQQFPDLHSELNLSSLELGDSALYFCASSAGQNTNYGYTFGSGTRLTVV.

For this clone: A read error may produce the germline difference seen at one junction end. The genes are TRBV7-7 and TRBJ2-5, with 7 bases that match TRBD1. The CDR3 consists of 13 residues. Germline assignment: CDR1 SSHAT and CDR2 FNYEAQ (reference sequence). In DNA form, the CDR3 reads TGTGCTAGCAGCCGACAGGGCCGAGAGACCCAGTACTTC. It specifies CASSRQGRETQYF.

The V gene is TRBV5-1, the J gene TRBJ2-7; 9 nucleotides align to TRBD1. The CDR3 totals 14 residues. V shed 4 bases, J shed 5 bases, and the junction held 7 bases outside the gene matches. Germline V CDR1 and CDR2: SGHRS, YFSETQ. DNA for the CDR3: TGCGCCAGCAGCAAAGGACAGGGGTGGGACGAGCAGTACTTC. Translated, it gives CASSKGQGWDEQYF.

This CDR3 is CASSQLSSGNTIYF. CDR3 nucleotides: TGTGCCAGCAGCCAACTGAGCTCTGGAAACACCATATATTTT. V usage is TRBV14 and J usage is TRBJ1-3; no firm D call. The V end lost 2 bases, the J end lost 0 bases, and 5 bases lay between the germline ends. Germline V gives CDR1 SGHDN, CDR2 FVKESK. This CDR3 has 14 amino acids. Combining the CDR3 with reference TRBV14 and TRBJ1-3 gives the whole variable domain EAGVTQFPSHSVIEKGQTVTLRCDPISGHDNLYWYRRVMGKEIKFLLHFVKESKQDESGMPNNRFLAERTGGTYSTLKVQPAELEDSGVYFCASSQLSSGNTIYFGEGSWLTVV.

The genes are TRBV30 and TRBJ2-7, with 14 positions matching TRBD2. Germline V gives CDR1 GTSNPN, CDR2 SVGIG (reference sequence). V trimming: 0 bases; J trimming: 7 bases; junction bases outside the gene matches: 5. The CDR3 is 15 amino acids. CDR3 sequence: CAWSVGLAGVSEQYF. DNA of the CDR3: TGTGCCTGGAGTGTGGGACTAGCGGGGGTATCTGAGCAGTACTTC.

The rearrangement links TRBV29-1 to TRBJ1-4; TRBD1 agrees at 7 bases. J lost 3 bases, V lost 4 bases, and 8 bases had no gene match. In germline, CDR1 is SQVTM, CDR2 ANQGSEA. The length of the CDR3 is 15 residues. The CDR3 DNA sequence: TGCAGCGTTGCGGGGACAGAGGAGTCTAATGAAAAACTGTTTTTT. Translation: CSVAGTEESNEKLFF.

This chain uses TRBV5-1 with TRBJ2-4; 7 nucleotides match TRBD1. CDR1 SGHRS and CDR2 YFSETQ come from the germline V gene. Trimming cost V 4 bases and J 6 bases; bases outside gene matches: 7. This CDR3 is built from 14 residues. This CDR3 is CASSEGDSANIQYF. CDR3 DNA: TGCGCCAGCAGCGAGGGGGACAGCGCAAACATTCAGTACTTC.

The V call is TRBV21-1, the J call TRBJ1-2; the D call of TRBD1 is as the table states it, not checked on the DNA. TRBV21-1 is a pseudogene. This CDR3 contains 19 residues. This CDR3 is CASSKVGQPFLFISYGYTF. The CDR3 nucleotides read TGTGCCAGCAGCAAAGTTGGGCAGCCTTTCCTATTTATCTCCTATGGCTACACCTTC.

The chain links TRBV6-5 to TRBJ2-2, with 7 bases matching TRBD2. This CDR3 is built from 16 residues. Trimming took 1 base from V and 5 from J; bases not matched to a gene: 7. Per the germline V gene, CDR1 is MNHEY and CDR2 is SVGAGI. This CDR3 is CASSYWQGGRTGELFF. CDR3 in DNA: TGTGCCAGCAGTTACTGGCAGGGAGGGAGGACCGGGGAGCTGTTTTTT.

Concerning this clone: The sample holds other DNA sequences that translate to the same CDR3. This chain connects TRBV12-3 or TRBV12-4 to TRBJ1-2, with D possibly being TRBD1 (5 bases). The V end lost 1 base, the J end lost 2 bases, and 5 bases lay between the germline ends. This CDR3 contains 13 residues. The CDR3: CASSLGQNYGYTF. The CDR3 DNA follows: TGTGCCAGCAGTTTAGGACAGAACTATGGCTACACCTTC.

This chain joins TRBV10-2 and TRBJ2-5; 8 nucleotides align to TRBD1. Per the germline V gene, CDR1 is WSHSY and CDR2 is SAAADI. Germline trimming cut 6 bases from V and 1 base from J; bases unmatched to any gene: 4. CDR3 length equals 14 residues. In DNA form, the CDR3 reads TGCGCCAGCAGGACAGACAGGGGCCAAGAGACCCAGTACTTC. Protein product: CASRTDRGQETQYF.

V and J are TRBV25-1 and TRBJ1-1; 7 nucleotides agree with TRBD1. CDR3 length: 15 residues. The germline gives CDR1 MGHDK, CDR2 SYGVNS. The trim removed 0 bases at V and 8 bases at J, leaving 9 bases unmatched. The CDR3 DNA sequence: TGTGCCAGCAGTGAATACGAGACAGGGTCTACCGAAGCTTTCTTT. Translation gives CASSEYETGSTEAFF.

The chain joins TRBV12-3 or TRBV12-4 to TRBJ1-1, with a possible D match to TRBD1 (6 bases). The CDR3 has 13 residues. Trimming shortened V by 3 bases and J by 5 bases, and 10 bases separated the two germline ends. CDR3 sequence (DNA): TGTGCCAGCAGTTTGGCGAGGGGGACTGAAGCTTTCTTT. It is translated as CASSLARGTEAFF.

The chain joins TRBV6-2 or TRBV6-3 to TRBJ2-7; D perhaps matches TRBD1 (6 bases). V was clipped by 2 bases and J by 5 bases, with 16 bases between them. The CDR3 sequence is 15 residues long. Looked up from germline, CDR1 is MNHEY and CDR2 is SVGEGT. CDR3 DNA: TGTGCCAGCAGTTACGGAAACAGGGCGGATAACGAGCAGTACTTC. Protein sequence: CASSYGNRADNEQYF.

The chain has TRBV14 and TRBJ1-6; 8 nucleotides match TRBD1. CDR3 length: 16 amino acids. CDR1 is SGHDN, CDR2 FVKESK, per germline. V was pared by 2 bases and J by 4 bases, with 4 bases of the junction left unmatched. The CDR3 bases are TGTGCCAGCAGCCAACCCGGGACAGGATATAATTCACCCCTCCACTTT. It encodes CASSQPGTGYNSPLHF. The entire variable domain, with the rest obtained from reference TRBV14 and TRBJ1-6, is as follows: EAGVTQFPSHSVIEKGQTVTLRCDPISGHDNLYWYRRVMGKEIKFLLHFVKESKQDESGMPNNRFLAERTGGTYSTLKVQPAELEDSGVYFCASSQPGTGYNSPLHFGNGTRLTVT.

CDR3 amino acids: CASIGAGTNYGYTF. Written as DNA, the CDR3 is TGTGCCAGCATCGGGGCAGGGACAAACTATGGCTACACCTTC. The V and J genes are TRBV2 and TRBJ1-2, with D perhaps matching TRBD1 (6 bases). Germline-derived CDR1 and CDR2 are SNHLY and FYNNEI. The CDR3 extends over 14 amino acids. The ends were cut back, 7 bases at V and 2 bases at J, with 14 bases in the middle.

This sequence joins TRBV9 and TRBJ2-7; 8 nucleotides match TRBD2. CDR1 and CDR2 from the germline V gene are SGDLS and YYNGEE. Unmatched junction bases numbered 8, after V lost 4 bases and J lost 2 bases. The CDR3 has 15 residues. Here the CDR3 reads CASSPRGGSTYEQYF. Here the CDR3 DNA reads TGTGCCAGCAGCCCTCGGGGGGGCAGTACCTACGAGCAGTACTTC.

This chain uses TRBV15 with TRBJ2-6, with TRBD2 as a possible D gene (5 bases). This CDR3 has 17 residues. Germline V gene lookup returns CDR1 LNHNV and CDR2 YYDKDF (reference sequence). Trimming pared 1 base from V and 0 bases from J, leaving 10 bases between. In nucleotides, the CDR3 is TGTGCCACCAGCAGAGGAGGGTTTGACTCTGGGGCCAACGTCCTGACTTTC. Translation gives CATSRGGFDSGANVLTF. The whole variable domain, remainder taken from reference TRBV15 and TRBJ2-6, is DAMVIQNPRYQVTQFGKPVTLSCSQTLNHNVMYWYQQKSSQAPKLLFHYYDKDFNNEADTPDNFQSRRPNTSFCFLDIRSPGLGDTAMYLCATSRGGFDSGANVLTFGAGSRLTVL.

V is TRBV4-1 and J is TRBJ1-2; D unclear. Trimming left V 0 bases short and J 3 bases short, with 14 bases between. This CDR3 spans 16 amino acids. From germline, CDR1 is MGHRA and CDR2 YSYEKL. Written as DNA, the CDR3 is TGCGCCAGCAGCCAAGATATGCTCGGGGATCACTATGGCTACACCTTC. Translated, it gives CASSQDMLGDHYGYTF.

The chain uses TRBV6-5 and TRBJ1-1; the match to TRBD1 covers 7 bases. The ends lost 7 bases at V and 4 bases at J; junction bases unmatched: 3. This CDR3 region has 12 residues. CDR1 is MNHEY and CDR2 is SVGAGI in the germline V gene. The CDR3 loop is CASTRDSTEAFF. CDR3 sequence (DNA): TGTGCCAGCACCCGGGACAGCACTGAAGCTTTCTTT.

The chain has TRBV19 and TRBJ1-1; tentative D call: TRBD1 (5 bases). Germline V CDR1 and CDR2: LNHDA, SQIVND (reference sequence). V was pared by 3 bases and J by 1 base, with 12 bases between. CDR3 size: 15 residues. CDR3 region: CASSIGGKGNTEAFF. In nucleotides, the CDR3 is TGTGCCAGTAGTATTGGGGGGAAAGGGAACACTGAAGCTTTCTTT.

About this clone: Relative to the germline gene, one junction end is altered; a read error may explain this. The chain has TRBV15 and TRBJ1-2; D perhaps matches TRBD1 (5 bases). Germline CDR1 reads LNHNV; CDR2 reads YYDKDF (reference sequence). CDR3 length equals 14 residues. The CDR3 DNA sequence: TGTGCCACCAGCGGCGACGGGGGGATCTATGGGTACACCTTC. It yields the protein CATSGDGGIYGYTF.

The rearrangement joins TRBV30 to TRBJ1-5, with D perhaps matching TRBD1 (6 bases). There are 12 residues in the CDR3. The ends were cut back, 1 base at V and 5 bases at J, with 6 bases in the middle. Germline CDR1 reads GTSNPN; CDR2 reads SVGIG (reference sequence). The CDR3 DNA reads as TGTGCCTGGAGTGCAGGGGATCAGCCCCAGCATTTT. It codes for CAWSAGDQPQHF.

This chain connects TRBV19 to TRBJ2-3; D remains ambiguous. With 3 bases removed from V and 5 bases from J, the gap between germline ends came to 9 bases. Germline values: CDR1 LNHDA, CDR2 SQIVND (reference sequence). The CDR3 has 13 residues. In DNA, the CDR3 is TGTGCCAGTAGTATCTTTTTCGGAGATACGCAGTATTTT. Its translation: CASSIFFGDTQYF.

The V call is TRBV9, the J call TRBJ1-3; D unresolved. V lost 4 bases and J lost 0, with 8 bases in between. This CDR3 contains 14 residues. The germline gives CDR1 SGDLS, CDR2 YYNGEE. The CDR3 loop reads CASSLQFSGNTIYF. DNA of the CDR3: TGTGCCAGCAGCCTTCAGTTCTCTGGAAACACCATATATTTT.

A word on this clone: The sample holds other DNA sequences that translate to the same CDR3. The J gene is TRBJ1-6, the V gene TRBV6-5; possible D gene TRBD1, 5 bases. The V end lost 6 bases, the J end lost 7 bases, and 13 bases lay between the germline ends. This CDR3 region has 14 residues. CDR1 MNHEY and CDR2 SVGAGI come from the germline V gene. CDR3 DNA sequence: TGTGCCAGCAGACTTAGACGGGGGAATTCACCCCTCCACTTT. Translated, it gives CASRLRRGNSPLHF.